This T cell receptor (beta chain) was sequenced during a study of shared clonotypes between healthy human individuals. Profiled with immunoSEQ multiplex PCR; TCRdb holds only in-frame clones, not every one. The table has about 2.1 million clones, about 93% seen once. V lost 2 bases to trimming and J lost 0 bases, with 8 bases between them. CDR1 is MGHDK, CDR2 SYGVNS, per germline. The CDR3 extends over 14 amino acids. This clone was counted a single time. Its specificity is unknown. CD45RO-negative cells were positively selected for CCR7, leaving out terminally differentiated effector memory CD45RA+ cells. Study-level points and caveats: Larger richness was generally estimated for naive than memory subsets. Clonotypes shared by all four donors outscored non-shared clonotypes in generation probability.

This TCR was recovered from a man between 18 and 29 years old in good health. Some clones in this sample may be carry-over from other donors' samples. The rearrangement uses TRBV25-1 and TRBJ2-7; D unclear. Input material: naive CD8+ T cells from PBMCs. In DNA, the CDR3 is TGTGCCAGCAGTGAAGTTGGCAGCTCCTACGAGCAGTACTTC. Amino acid sequence: CASSEVGSSYEQYF.